Listed below are T cell receptor beta chains from one sample, sequenced in a study of technical replicates of blood from a few donors. Only in-frame clones appear in the TCRdb table, and some are missing; sequencing was by immunoSEQ multiplex PCR. This sample has tens of thousands of clones, with almost 97% found just once. Sequenced sample: T cells isolated from PBMCs. The source of these receptors is a human donor in good health. The CDR3 runs from the conserved cysteine through the conserved F or W. A D gene is named only where the DNA matches it firmly. Some rows mark clone size as missing; the rest say once, few, many or name a class of expanded clone.

D: NA; J: TRBJ1-3; V: TRBV2; size: once; DNA: TGTGCCAGTTACTCTCGACAAACTGGAAACACCATATATTTT; CDR3: CASYSRQTGNTIYF
D: NA; J: TRBJ1-5; V: TRBV6-1; size: NA; DNA: TGTGCCAGCAGTGTGACAGGTTTTCAGCCCCAGCATTTT; CDR3: CASSVTGFQPQHF
D: NA; J: TRBJ2-3; V: TRBV20-1; size: NA; DNA: TGCAGTGCTAGCGGGACAGATACGCAGTATTTT; CDR3: CSASGTDTQYF
D: NA; J: TRBJ2-7; V: TRBV5-4; size: NA; DNA: TGTGCCAGCAGCTTGGGTCCGGGGGAGCAGTACTTC; CDR3: CASSLGPGEQYF
D: TRBD1; J: TRBJ2-7; V: TRBV9; size: NA; DNA: TGTGCCAGCAGCGCCTTGACAGGGGCAGGGGAGCAGTACTTC; CDR3: CASSALTGAGEQYF
D: TRBD1; J: TRBJ2-7; V: TRBV10-2; size: NA; DNA: TGCGCCAGCAGCACGGCAGAGAGCCGGGACACGGGACAGGGGTACTACGAGCAGTACTTC; CDR3: CASSTAESRDTGQGYYEQYF
D: NA; J: TRBJ2-5; V: TRBV11-2; size: NA; DNA: TGTGCCAGCAGCTTAGATCTGGGCAGGGGAGAGACCCAGTACTTC; CDR3: CASSLDLGRGETQYF
D: NA; J: TRBJ1-1; V: TRBV4-2; size: NA; DNA: TGTGCCAGCAGCCAAGAGGGGGGTAGGGCTGAAGCTTTCTTT; CDR3: CASSQEGGRAEAFF
D: TRBD1; J: TRBJ1-1; V: TRBV6-1; size: NA; DNA: TGTGCCAGCAAGGGACAGATAAATTTAGAACCTGAAGCTTTCTTT; CDR3: CASKGQINLEPEAFF
D: NA; J: TRBJ2-1; V: TRBV7-9; size: NA; DNA: TGTGCCAGCAGCTTAGAGGGGTATGGGGACTCCGAGCAGTTCTTC; CDR3: CASSLEGYGDSEQFF
D: TRBD2; J: TRBJ2-3; V: TRBV13; size: NA; DNA: TGTGCCAGCAGCCGTGGGACTAGCGGTGGTGCGGATACGCAGTATTTT; CDR3: CASSRGTSGGADTQYF
D: NA; J: TRBJ1-1; V: TRBV6-5; size: NA; DNA: TGTGCCAGCAGTCCGGGAGTCTCGAACACTGAAGCTTTCTTT; CDR3: CASSPGVSNTEAFF
D: NA; J: TRBJ2-3; V: TRBV11-2; size: NA; DNA: TGTGCCAGCAGCTCGCGACAGGAGAGCACAGATACGCAGTATTTT; CDR3: CASSSRQESTDTQYF
D: TRBD2; J: TRBJ2-7; V: TRBV7-9; size: NA; DNA: TGTGCCAGCAGCTACGTCACTAGCGGGAATCTACCTGGGCAGTACTTC; CDR3: CASSYVTSGNLPGQYF
D: NA; J: TRBJ1-5; V: TRBV19; size: NA; DNA: TGTGCCAGTAGTATCGGTCGCCATAGCAATCAGCCCCAGCATTTT; CDR3: CASSIGRHSNQPQHF
D: TRBD1; J: TRBJ1-1; V: TRBV9; size: NA; DNA: TGTGCCAGCAGCGTAGGGGACAGGGCCCTGAACACTGAAGCTTTCTTT; CDR3: CASSVGDRALNTEAFF
D: NA; J: TRBJ1-1; V: TRBV6-1; size: NA; DNA: TGTGCCAGCAGTAGGCCGAGACACGTGAACACTGAAGCTTTCTTT; CDR3: CASSRPRHVNTEAFF
D: TRBD2; J: TRBJ2-7; V: TRBV6-1; size: NA; DNA: TGTGCCAGCAGTCTCCGGACTAGCGGTACCTACGAGCAGTACTTC; CDR3: CASSLRTSGTYEQYF
D: NA; J: TRBJ2-3; V: TRBV4-3; size: NA; DNA: TGCGCCAGCAGCCAAGTCGGTGGCACAGATACGCAGTATTTT; CDR3: CASSQVGGTDTQYF
D: TRBD2; J: TRBJ2-3; V: TRBV28; size: NA; DNA: TGTGCCAGCAGTTTGGGAGCGGGACTCACAGATACGCAGTATTTT; CDR3: CASSLGAGLTDTQYF
D: TRBD2; J: TRBJ2-1; V: TRBV30; size: once; DNA: TGTGCCTGGAGTTGGGGGGGAATCAATGACGAGCAGTTCTTC; CDR3: CAWSWGGINDEQFF
D: NA; J: TRBJ1-5; V: TRBV5-8; size: NA; DNA: TGTGCCAGCAGCTTGACAGGCCTTTTGCATCAGCCCCAGCATTTT; CDR3: CASSLTGLLHQPQHF
D: NA; J: TRBJ2-7; V: TRBV29-1; size: NA; DNA: TGCAGCGTTGAAACCAGGTACGAGCAGTACTTC; CDR3: CSVETRYEQYF
D: NA; J: TRBJ2-1; V: TRBV9; size: NA; DNA: TGTGCCAGCAGCGTAGATATGAGAGACAATGAGCAGTTCTTC; CDR3: CASSVDMRDNEQFF
D: TRBD1; J: TRBJ2-3; V: TRBV7-8; size: NA; DNA: TGTGCCAGCAGCCGAGGGGGCCCCACAGATACGCAGTATTTT; CDR3: CASSRGGPTDTQYF
D: TRBD2; J: TRBJ2-1; V: TRBV19; size: NA; DNA: TGTGCCAGTAGTGTCCCGGGACTAGCGGGAGCGGATGAGCAGTTCTTC; CDR3: CASSVPGLAGADEQFF
D: NA; J: TRBJ1-5; V: TRBV10-1; size: NA; DNA: TGCGCCAGCAGTGATTCGGGGAAGGAGCCCCAGCATTTT; CDR3: CASSDSGKEPQHF